The 18 T cell receptor beta chains in this list originate from one sample, sequenced in a study of blood T cell repertoires in COVID-19. The method was immunoSEQ multiplex PCR; TCRdb's version includes in-frame clones alone and lacks a portion of them. Of roughly 64,000 clones in the sample, 80% to 90% were seen once. Material: peripheral blood. All receptors derive from a man aged 40-49 years with acute or convalescent COVID-19.

The gene calls are TRBV5-4 and TRBJ2-5; 7 bases match TRBD2. Germline CDR1 and CDR2: SGHNT and YYREEE (reference sequence). The V gene end was trimmed by 4 bases and the J gene end by 8 bases; junction bases not matched to a gene: 5. This CDR3 has 12 amino acids. This CDR3 reads CASSRGEETQYF. The CDR3 DNA reads as TGTGCCAGCAGCCGGGGGGAGGAAACCCAGTACTTC.

Comments on this clone: The junction does not match germline at one end; this may be a read error. The CDR3 DNA reads TGTGCTAGCAGCGAGAGACAGGGGGCATGGGAGACCCAGTACTTC. It translates to CASSERQGAWETQYF. The rearrangement links TRBV7-7 to TRBJ2-5; TRBD1 agrees at 10 bases. The CDR3 has 15 amino acids. Germline V gene sequence: CDR1 SSHAT, CDR2 FNYEAQ (reference sequence).

This clone occurred a few times. The chain has TRBV24-1 and TRBJ1-1, with 12 bases aligning to TRBD1. The CDR3 loop spans 16 amino acids. V lost 3 bases to trimming and J lost 6 bases; unmatched junction nucleotides: 7. Per germline, CDR1 KGHDR and CDR2 SFDVKD. The CDR3 region has the DNA TGTGCCACCAGTGATGGACCGGGACAGGGGGCCGCTGAAGCTTTCTTT. This encodes CATSDGPGQGAAEAFF.

The CDR3 here is CASSKGLSNTGELFF. CDR3 in DNA: TGTGCCAGTAGTAAGGGACTATCGAACACCGGGGAGCTGTTTTTT. The rearrangement uses TRBV19 and TRBJ2-2, with 7 bases matching TRBD2. Germline CDR1 is LNHDA and CDR2 is SQIVND (reference sequence). Trimming at V came to 4 bases and at J to 0 bases, leaving 2 bases not matched to a gene. The CDR3 runs 15 residues.

The chain recombines TRBV5-1 with TRBJ2-7, with 10 bases that match TRBD1. The length of the CDR3 is 16 residues. Trimming took 5 bases from V and 2 from J; bases not matched to a gene: 10. Germline V gene lookup returns CDR1 SGHRS and CDR2 YFSETQ. CDR3 loop: CASSSNGQGVTYEQYF. The DNA of the CDR3 is TGCGCCAGCAGTTCGAACGGACAGGGGGTTACCTACGAGCAGTACTTC. The complete variable domain, with remaining parts taken from reference TRBV5-1 and TRBJ2-7, reads KAGVTQTPRYLIKTRGQQVTLSCSPISGHRSVSWYQQTPGQGLQFLFEYFSETQRNKGNFPGRFSGRQFSNSRSEMNVSTLELGDSALYLCASSSNGQGVTYEQYFGPGTRLTVT.

CDR3 in amino acids: CAWSPTGGFTEAFF. CDR3 sequence (DNA): TGTGCCTGGAGCCCCACTGGGGGGTTCACTGAAGCTTTCTTT. The chain couples TRBV30 to TRBJ1-1; possibly TRBD1 for D (5 bases). Deletions cut 3 bases from V and 4 bases from J, with 15 bases between. CDR1 and CDR2 (germline): GTSNPN, SVGIG (reference sequence). This CDR3 spans 14 amino acids. Looking up the rest from reference TRBV30 and TRBJ1-1 gives the full variable domain: SQTIHQWPATLVQPVGSPLSLECTVEGTSNPNLYWYRQAAGRGLQLLFYSVGIGQISSEVPQNLSASRPQDRQFILSSKKLLLSDSGFYLCAWSPTGGFTEAFFGQGTRLTVV.

The chain has TRBV11-3 and TRBJ1-2; TRBD1 might be the D (5 bases). Germline CDR1 is SGHNT and CDR2 is YENEEA. The CDR3 loop spans 14 amino acids. V dropped 1 base and J dropped 6 bases, with 12 bases sitting between them. CDR3 DNA: TGTGCCAGCAGCTTAGGGTCTTCAGGGAATGGCTACACCTTC. Translated, it gives CASSLGSSGNGYTF.

The chain couples TRBV7-3 to TRBJ1-1; D is undetermined. Germline values: CDR1 SGHTA, CDR2 FQGTGA. V lost 5 bases and J lost 4, with 17 bases in between. The CDR3 totals 15 residues. CDR3 loop: CASSPGRGLGTEAFF. Here the CDR3 DNA reads TGTGCCAGCAGCCCCGGTCGCGGGCTTGGCACTGAAGCTTTCTTT.

This chain joins TRBV11-3 and TRBJ2-3; 8 positions match TRBD2. The CDR3 loop spans 17 amino acids. Germline lookup yields CDR1 SGHNT and CDR2 YENEEA. With 5 bases clipped from V and 5 bases from J, the junction kept 15 bases outside the gene matches. The CDR3 sequence: CASSTTPGGGRVDTQYF. In nucleotides, the CDR3 is TGTGCCAGCAGCACCACCCCCGGCGGGGGGCGGGTAGATACGCAGTATTTT.

This rearrangement joins TRBV10-3 to TRBJ2-5; 8 bases line up with TRBD2. The CDR3 has 16 residues. Germline CDR1 ENHRY, CDR2 SYGVKD. V shed 0 bases, J shed 5 bases, and the junction held 8 bases outside the gene matches. This chain's CDR3 is CAISESSGARGETQYF. The CDR3 DNA is TGTGCCATCAGTGAGTCTAGCGGGGCTCGAGGGGAGACCCAGTACTTC.

The chain is built from TRBV25-1 and TRBJ1-1; 8 bases map to TRBD1. Trimming removed 6 bases from V and 6 bases from J; junction bases left unmatched: 6. The CDR3 length is 13 residues. Germline V gives CDR1 MGHDK, CDR2 SYGVNS. Here the CDR3 reads CASRGTGGSEAFF. The CDR3 region has the DNA TGTGCCAGCAGAGGGACAGGAGGATCTGAAGCTTTCTTT.

The V and J genes are TRBV24-1 and TRBJ2-1, with D perhaps TRBD1 (5 bases). V was shortened by 3 bases and J by 0 bases, with 11 bases between the two germline ends. The CDR3 is 16 residues long. CDR1 and CDR2 (germline): KGHDR, SFDVKD. CDR3 region: CATSDTGASSYNEQFF. CDR3 sequence (DNA): TGTGCCACCAGTGATACAGGCGCTAGCTCCTACAATGAGCAGTTCTTC.

V gene TRBV3-1 (or the pseudogene TRBV3-2) combines with J gene TRBJ2-3, with 8 bases lining up with TRBD2. The CDR3 extends over 15 amino acids. With V trimmed by 4 bases and J by 5 bases, 8 bases remained unmatched. Per the germline V gene, CDR1 is LGHDT and CDR2 is YNNKEL (reference sequence). The CDR3 protein is CASSPRTSLGDTQYF. CDR3 DNA sequence: TGTGCCAGCAGCCCCAGGACTAGCCTGGGAGATACGCAGTATTTT.

The CDR3, as DNA: TGCGCCAGCAGCCTCCTAGAGTCCTTGGAGGTATCTGCAGATACGCAGTATTTT. Translating it yields CASSLLESLEVSADTQYF. The chain joins TRBV4-1 to TRBJ2-3, with D possibly matching TRBD2 (5 bases). Germline loops: CDR1 MGHRA, CDR2 YSYEKL. Trimming stripped 4 bases from V and 4 bases from J, with 24 bases between. This CDR3 has 18 residues.

This clone was seen once. The gene calls are TRBV11-2 and TRBJ1-5; TRBD1 aligns across 7 bases. The CDR3 is 15 amino acids. Germline trimming cut 6 bases from V and 9 bases from J; bases unmatched to any gene: 14. The V gene's germline CDR1 is SGHAT and CDR2 FQNNGV. CDR3 sequence (DNA): TGTGCCAGCAGTCGGAGTTGGGACAGTAGTGCGCCCCAGCATTTT. It yields the protein CASSRSWDSSAPQHF.

The chain carries TRBV5-1 and TRBJ1-4; 8 nucleotides align to TRBD1. The junction had 11 bases not matched to a gene; V was cut back by 3 bases and J by 4 bases. Germline CDR1 and CDR2: SGHRS and YFSETQ. The CDR3 is made up of 17 amino acids. The CDR3 bases are TGCGCCAGCAGCTACCAATCGACAGGGGCCCGTAATGAAAAACTGTTTTTT. As protein: CASSYQSTGARNEKLFF.

This sequence joins TRBV7-2 and TRBJ1-2, with D unclear. CDR1 and CDR2 from the germline V gene are SGHTA and FQGNSA. The V and J ends lost 1 base and 5 bases respectively, with 11 bases between them. CDR3 size: 14 residues. CDR3 loop: CASSLGPELYGYTF. The DNA for the CDR3 is TGTGCCAGCAGCTTAGGCCCTGAGTTGTATGGCTACACCTTC.

This clone was recorded a few times. V and J are TRBV4-2 and TRBJ2-2, with D perhaps TRBD2 (6 bases). Trimming took 1 base from V and 10 from J, leaving 16 bases between them. The CDR3 consists of 15 residues. CDR1 is LGHNA, CDR2 YNFKEQ, per germline. CDR3 residues: CASSQGGREVEELFF. The DNA for the CDR3 is TGTGCCAGCAGCCAAGGGGGCAGGGAGGTGGAGGAGCTGTTTTTT.